The 30 T cell receptor beta chains given below trace back to one sample, sequenced in a study of T cell responses to AZD1222 COVID-19 vaccine. Sequencing was performed with immunoSEQ multiplex PCR; in TCRdb, only in-frame clones are kept and a portion is missing. The table has about 180,000 clones, 85% to 90% seen once; the top ten hold approximately 10%. The specimen was peripheral blood, collected 28 days after the second AZD1222 dose. The source is an adult who received the AZD1222 COVID-19 vaccine.

The chain combines TRBV29-1 with TRBJ1-1; 7 bases fit TRBD1. After removal of 4 bases from V and 1 base from J, the junction contained 3 bases not matched to a gene. Germline V gene lookup returns CDR1 SQVTM and CDR2 ANQGSEA. The CDR3 runs to 13 residues. CDR3 coding DNA: TGCAGCGTTGTTCGGACAGGGAACACTGAAGCTTTCTTT. Its protein product is CSVVRTGNTEAFF.

V usage is TRBV5-1 and J usage is TRBJ2-3; the D gene is possibly TRBD1 (5 bases). The CDR3 totals 14 residues. V was pared by 4 bases and J by 3 bases, with 12 bases between. The germline CDR1 and CDR2 sequences are SGHRS and YFSETQ. The CDR3 nucleotides read TGCGCCAGCAGCGGCCCCTCAGGGACAGATACGCAGTATTTT. This translates into CASSGPSGTDTQYF.

This sequence joins TRBV6-2 or TRBV6-3 and TRBJ2-7; D might be TRBD1 or TRBD2, each matching 5 bases. This CDR3 is built from 13 residues. V was cut by 4 bases and J by 3 bases, with 10 bases left in between. Germline values: CDR1 MNHEY, CDR2 SVGEGT. CDR3 sequence (DNA): TGTGCCAGCAGTTCGGGACCGATCTACGAGCAGTACTTC. This codes for CASSSGPIYEQYF.

J is TRBJ1-1 and V is TRBV6-5, with no clear D. Germline V CDR1 and CDR2: MNHEY, SVGAGI. This CDR3 is built from 12 residues. Trimming took 2 bases from V and 4 from J, leaving 5 bases between them. CDR3 protein: CASSYGSTEAFF. In DNA, the CDR3 is TGTGCCAGCAGTTACGGCAGCACTGAAGCTTTCTTT.

The chain has TRBV5-4 and TRBJ2-7; possibly TRBD2 for D (7 bases). In germline, CDR1 is SGHNT, CDR2 YYREEE (reference sequence). The length of the CDR3 is 13 residues. Trimming took off 4 bases at V and 7 bases at J, with 15 bases between the two ends. The CDR3 here is CASSLQGGTEQYF. CDR3 coding DNA: TGTGCCAGCAGCCTCCAGGGAGGGACAGAGCAGTACTTC.

The genes are TRBV28 and TRBJ1-2; the D is unclear. The germline V and J ends were trimmed by 1 base and 4 bases, with 10 bases remaining between them. The V gene's germline CDR1 is MDHEN and CDR2 SYDVKM. The CDR3 contains 14 residues. The CDR3 region is CASSLSTEIYGYTF. The CDR3 nucleotides are TGTGCCAGCAGTTTATCGACGGAGATCTATGGCTACACCTTC.

This clone was counted between two and nine times. V usage is TRBV30 and J usage is TRBJ1-2; 11 positions agree with TRBD1. This CDR3 region has 15 residues. Germline V gene data show CDR1 as GTSNPN and CDR2 as SVGIG (reference sequence). J lost 1 base, V lost 1 base, and 2 bases had no gene match. CDR3 protein: CAWSGGTGGNYGYTF. CDR3 bases: TGTGCCTGGAGTGGAGGGACAGGGGGTAACTATGGCTACACCTTC. The entire variable domain, with the rest obtained from reference TRBV30 and TRBJ1-2, is as follows: SQTIHQWPATLVQPVGSPLSLECTVEGTSNPNLYWYRQAAGRGLQLLFYSVGIGQISSEVPQNLSASRPQDRQFILSSKKLLLSDSGFYLCAWSGGTGGNYGYTFGSGTRLTVV.

This chain connects TRBV19 to TRBJ2-2; no clear D. With 1 base removed from V and 8 bases from J, the gap between germline ends came to 5 bases. Looked up from germline, CDR1 is LNHDA and CDR2 is SQIVND (reference sequence). The CDR3 totals 12 residues. The CDR3 DNA follows: TGTGCCAGTAGTATAGCCAATGGGGAGCTGTTTTTT. This gives the protein CASSIANGELFF. Supplemented by reference TRBV19 and TRBJ2-2, the full variable domain reads DGGITQSPKYLFRKEGQNVTLSCEQNLNHDAMYWYRQDPGQGLRLIYYSQIVNDFQKGDIAEGYSVSREKKESFPLTVTSAQKNPTAFYLCASSIANGELFFGEGSRLTVL.

This clone was found once. V and J are TRBV29-1 and TRBJ2-3; 7 nucleotides align to TRBD1. The CDR3 sequence is 12 residues long. The V gene end was trimmed by 7 bases and the J gene end by 2 bases; junction bases not matched to a gene: 3. Germline CDR1 SQVTM, CDR2 ANQGSEA. CDR3 nucleotide sequence: TGCAGCGCAACAGGGGTCACAGATACGCAGTATTTT. Residues: CSATGVTDTQYF.

Only a few counts were recorded for this clone. The genes are TRBV11-2 and TRBJ1-2, with 12 bases that match TRBD1. Germline V lookup: CDR1 SGHAT, CDR2 FQNNGV. Trimming at V came to 1 base and at J to 4 bases, leaving 10 bases not matched to a gene. The CDR3 runs 18 residues. The CDR3 DNA reads TGTGCCAGCAGCTTAGCGGGGGGACAGGGGGCATTGTCCTATGGCTACACCTTC. It translates to CASSLAGGQGALSYGYTF. The complete variable domain, with remaining parts taken from reference TRBV11-2 and TRBJ1-2, reads EAGVAQSPRYKIIEKRQSVAFWCNPISGHATLYWYQQILGQGPKLLIQFQNNGVVDDSQLPKDRFSAERLKGVDSTLKIQPAKLEDSAVYLCASSLAGGQGALSYGYTFGSGTRLTVV.

This sequence joins TRBV7-9 and TRBJ2-7; a possible D gene is TRBD1 (5 bases). The CDR3 runs to 13 residues. Germline CDR1 SEHNR, CDR2 FQNEAQ (reference sequence). Trimming stripped 1 base from V and 7 bases from J, with 11 bases between. The CDR3 protein is CASSLGQTLEQYF. CDR3 sequence (DNA): TGTGCCAGCAGCTTAGGACAGACCCTGGAGCAGTACTTC.

The chain has TRBV3-1 (or the pseudogene TRBV3-2) and TRBJ1-5, with 11 bases aligning to TRBD1. The length of the CDR3 is 15 residues. The junction had 4 bases not matched to a gene; V was cut back by 8 bases and J by 1 base. Germline V gene data show CDR1 as LGHDT and CDR2 as YNNKEL (reference sequence). The CDR3 loop is CASGTGGGSNQPQHF. CDR3 coding DNA: TGTGCCAGCGGGACAGGGGGAGGAAGCAATCAGCCCCAGCATTTT.

The CDR3 protein is CASSPPVEGNGYTF. The CDR3 nucleotides read TGTGCCAGCTCACCACCGGTGGAGGGGAATGGCTACACCTTC. The rearrangement joins TRBV18 to TRBJ1-2; D possibly corresponds to TRBD1 (5 bases). The germline gives CDR1 KGHSH, CDR2 LQKENI. The V and J ends lost 0 bases and 6 bases respectively, with 11 bases between them. The CDR3 spans 14 residues. Based on the CDR3 plus reference TRBV18 and TRBJ1-2, the full variable domain is NAGVMQNPRHLVRRRGQEARLRCSPMKGHSHVYWYRQLPEEGLKFMVYLQKENIIDESGMPKERFSAEFPKEGPSILRIQQVVRGDSAAYFCASSPPVEGNGYTFGSGTRLTVV.

This clone is a singleton in its sample. The chain uses TRBV5-1 and TRBJ2-3, with TRBD2 as a possible D gene (6 bases). The germline V and J ends were trimmed by 1 base and 2 bases, with 11 bases remaining between them. The length of the CDR3 is 15 residues. Germline V lookup: CDR1 SGHRS, CDR2 YFSETQ. The CDR3 DNA follows: TGCGCCAGCAGCTTGAACCCGGGGGTCACAGATACGCAGTATTTT. This encodes CASSLNPGVTDTQYF. Full variable domain (missing parts from reference TRBV5-1 and TRBJ2-3): KAGVTQTPRYLIKTRGQQVTLSCSPISGHRSVSWYQQTPGQGLQFLFEYFSETQRNKGNFPGRFSGRQFSNSRSEMNVSTLELGDSALYLCASSLNPGVTDTQYFGPGTRLTVL.

The chain couples TRBV5-6 to TRBJ1-4; D possibly corresponds to TRBD1 (6 bases). Germline V lookup: CDR1 SGHDT, CDR2 YYEEEE. V was trimmed by 4 bases and J by 5 bases, leaving 12 bases between them. The CDR3 runs 14 residues. The CDR3 protein is CASSRTGYNEKLFF. CDR3 coding DNA: TGTGCCAGCAGCCGTACAGGGTACAATGAAAAACTGTTTTTT. The full variable domain, rest sourced from reference TRBV5-6 and TRBJ1-4, is DAGVTQSPTHLIKTRGQQVTLRCSPKSGHDTVSWYQQALGQGPQFIFQYYEEEERQRGNFPDRFSGHQFPNYSSELNVNALLLGDSALYLCASSRTGYNEKLFFGSGTQLSVL.

J is TRBJ1-2 and V is TRBV3-1 (or the pseudogene TRBV3-2); perhaps TRBD1 as D (6 bases). CDR1 LGHDT and CDR2 YNNKEL come from the germline V gene (reference sequence). The germline V and J ends were trimmed by 1 base and 8 bases, with 17 bases remaining between them. CDR3 size: 15 residues. CDR3 DNA sequence: TGTGCCAGCAGCCAAGGAAGGGACACCACGAGGGGCTACACCTTC. This codes for CASSQGRDTTRGYTF.

The chain joins TRBV19 to TRBJ2-1; 10 bases fit TRBD1. V gave up 6 bases and J gave up 7 bases; unmatched junction bases: 12. Germline CDR1 reads LNHDA; CDR2 reads SQIVND (reference sequence). The length of the CDR3 is 16 residues. The chain's CDR3 is CASRKVRQGAGNEQFF. The CDR3 DNA sequence: TGTGCCAGTAGGAAAGTCAGACAGGGGGCAGGGAATGAGCAGTTCTTC.

The chain combines TRBV7-2 with TRBJ1-5, with D unresolved. Germline V gene sequence: CDR1 SGHTA, CDR2 FQGNSA. This CDR3 contains 13 residues. V dropped 5 bases and J dropped 4 bases, with 9 bases sitting between them. The CDR3 protein is CASSPQQNQPQHF. The CDR3 region has the DNA TGTGCCAGCAGCCCCCAGCAGAATCAGCCCCAGCATTTT.

The chain recombines TRBV11-1 with TRBJ2-1; the match to TRBD2 covers 10 bases. Germline CDR1 is SGHAT and CDR2 is FQDESV (reference sequence). The J segment lost 6 bases and the V segment lost 8 bases, leaving 10 bases of the junction unmatched. This CDR3 region has 15 residues. CDR3 in DNA: TGTGCCAGCGCCACCAGGAGCGGGGGGGCCAATGAGCAGTTCTTC. This encodes CASATRSGGANEQFF.

This sequence joins TRBV30 and TRBJ1-5; 10 nucleotides agree with TRBD1. Per germline, CDR1 GTSNPN and CDR2 SVGIG (reference sequence). V lost 2 bases to trimming and J lost 6 bases; unmatched junction nucleotides: 10. The CDR3 is 16 amino acids. The CDR3 sequence: CAWSRAPGQGTQPQHF. The CDR3 nucleotides are TGTGCCTGGAGTCGCGCTCCGGGACAGGGGACTCAGCCCCAGCATTTT.

The chain carries TRBV18 and TRBJ1-1; no firm D call. Trimming shortened V by 3 bases and J by 2 bases, and 16 bases separated the two germline ends. The CDR3 has 16 residues. Germline loops: CDR1 KGHSH, CDR2 LQKENI. CDR3 DNA sequence: TGTGCCAGCTCACCTTCCGACGGCCTAAGTAACACTGAAGCTTTCTTT. Amino acid sequence: CASSPSDGLSNTEAFF.

The rearrangement uses TRBV19 and TRBJ1-1; D is perhaps TRBD1 (5 bases). The CDR3 is 13 residues long. Germline V lookup: CDR1 LNHDA, CDR2 SQIVND (reference sequence). V lost 5 bases and J lost 0, with 7 bases in between. The CDR3 DNA reads TGTGCCAGTAGTCTCAGGGTGAACACTGAAGCTTTCTTT. The encoded protein is CASSLRVNTEAFF.

V is TRBV5-4 and J is TRBJ2-7, with 10 bases fitting TRBD2. Germline V gives CDR1 SGHNT, CDR2 YYREEE (reference sequence). V dropped 1 base and J dropped 4; count of bases not matched to a gene: 11. The CDR3 is 17 amino acids. CDR3 nucleotides: TGTGCCAGCAGCTTGCCGAGCGGGGGGGCCTTAACGTACGAGCAGTACTTC. It encodes CASSLPSGGALTYEQYF.

This clone was detected only a few times. The chain is built from TRBV10-2 and TRBJ1-1; D gene ambiguous. With 3 bases removed from V and 0 bases from J, the gap between germline ends came to 17 bases. In germline, CDR1 is WSHSY, CDR2 SAAADI. The CDR3 covers 17 residues. This CDR3 reads CASSDPSLQIMNTEAFF. CDR3 bases: TGCGCCAGCAGTGACCCGTCCCTACAGATAATGAACACTGAAGCTTTCTTT.

This clone was detected a few times. The chain links TRBV7-3 to TRBJ2-2; no clear D. V was cut by 1 base and J by 2 bases, with 8 bases left in between. Germline CDR1 is SGHTA and CDR2 is FQGTGA. CDR3 length: 15 amino acids. The CDR3 loop reads CASSLIAENTGELFF. In nucleotides, the CDR3 is TGTGCCAGCAGCTTAATTGCGGAAAACACCGGGGAGCTGTTTTTT.

This clone appeared a few times. The genes are TRBV28 and TRBJ2-7, with D possibly TRBD2 on 5 matching bases. Germline V gene data show CDR1 as MDHEN and CDR2 as SYDVKM. Trimming left V 7 bases short and J 3 bases short, with 16 bases between. The CDR3 runs 14 residues. The CDR3 bases are TGTGCCAGCACCAAACAGCGGATCGGCTACGAGCAGTACTTC. This translates into CASTKQRIGYEQYF.

The chain combines TRBV29-1 with TRBJ2-5; 8 bases are a match to TRBD1. The trim removed 5 bases at V and 5 bases at J, leaving 13 bases unmatched. The germline CDR1 and CDR2 sequences are SQVTM and ANQGSEA. This CDR3 is 15 amino acids long. DNA for the CDR3: TGCAGCGTTCACCGACAGGGGAGAGGTATCGAGACCCAGTACTTC. This translates into CSVHRQGRGIETQYF. Combining the CDR3 with reference TRBV29-1 and TRBJ2-5 gives the whole variable domain SAVISQKPSRDICQRGTSLTIQCQVDSQVTMMFWYRQQPGQSLTLIATANQGSEATYESGFVIDKFPISRPNLTFSTLTVSNMSPEDSSIYLCSVHRQGRGIETQYFGPGTRLLVL.

The V call is TRBV3-1 (or the pseudogene TRBV3-2), the J call TRBJ2-5; D gene uncertain. The CDR3 loop spans 14 amino acids. The V and J ends lost 5 bases and 2 bases respectively, with 12 bases between them. Per germline, CDR1 LGHDT and CDR2 YNNKEL (reference sequence). CDR3 coding DNA: TGTGCCAGCAGCTCAAGGGTTAGTCAAGAGACCCAGTACTTC. Its translation: CASSSRVSQETQYF.

The rearrangement joins TRBV6-5 to TRBJ1-3, with a tentative D call TRBD1 (6 bases). CDR3 length equals 15 residues. The germline V gene encodes CDR1 MNHEY and CDR2 SVGAGI. With 7 bases removed from V and 0 bases from J, the gap between germline ends came to 13 bases. CDR3 sequence reads: CASTRNRDSGNTIYF. The CDR3 DNA reads as TGTGCCAGCACCAGAAACAGGGACTCTGGAAACACCATATATTTT.

V and J are TRBV28 and TRBJ1-1; no clear D gene. Germline CDR1 is MDHEN and CDR2 is SYDVKM. CDR3 length: 14 residues. V lost 5 bases and J lost 6, with 16 bases in between. CDR3 loop: CASSPLRRAAEAFF. CDR3 DNA sequence: TGTGCCAGCAGTCCACTAAGAAGGGCGGCTGAAGCTTTCTTT.